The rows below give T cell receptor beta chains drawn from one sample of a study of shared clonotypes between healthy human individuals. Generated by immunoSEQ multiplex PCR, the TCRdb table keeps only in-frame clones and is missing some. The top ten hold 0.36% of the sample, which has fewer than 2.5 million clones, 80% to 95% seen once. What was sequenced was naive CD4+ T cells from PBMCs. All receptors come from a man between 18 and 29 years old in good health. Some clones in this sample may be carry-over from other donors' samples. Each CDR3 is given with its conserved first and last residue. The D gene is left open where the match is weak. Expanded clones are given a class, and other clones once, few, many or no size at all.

DNA: TGTGCAAGTCGCTTAGTGAGAAATGCCGAAGGGTTGGTTCTGGTTTCTACTGAAGCTTTCTTT
CDR3: CASRLVRNAEGLVLVSTEAFF
D: -
size: once
V: TRBV12-2
J: TRBJ1-1

DNA: TGTGCCAGCAGCTTAATACGGGGGTCGGACACCGGGGAGCTGTTTTTT
CDR3: CASSLIRGSDTGELFF
D: -
size: -
V: TRBV7-3
J: TRBJ2-2

DNA: TGTGCCAGCACACGACAAAGTCGGGCCAACGTCCTGACTTTC
CDR3: CASTRQSRANVLTF
D: -
size: -
V: TRBV6-4
J: TRBJ2-6

DNA: TGTGCCAGCCGCGCGGCTGGGGCCAACGTCCTGACTTTC
CDR3: CASRAAGANVLTF
D: -
size: -
V: TRBV27
J: TRBJ2-6

DNA: TGCGCCAGCAGCCAAGCTCCGGGACTAGCGGACTCCTACGAGCAGTACTTC
CDR3: CASSQAPGLADSYEQYF
D: TRBD2
size: -
V: TRBV4-1
J: TRBJ2-7

DNA: TGCGCCAGCAGTCCGGGACAGGGGGCTGAAAAACTGTTTTTT
CDR3: CASSPGQGAEKLFF
D: TRBD1
size: -
V: TRBV5-1
J: TRBJ1-4

DNA: TGTGCCAGCACCAAGGGTTCGGGTCCCTACGAGCAGTACTTC
CDR3: CASTKGSGPYEQYF
D: -
size: -
V: TRBV19
J: TRBJ2-7

DNA: TGCGCCAGCACCGAACGAGGGGGCCTAGGCACTGAAGCTTTCTTT
CDR3: CASTERGGLGTEAFF
D: TRBD1
size: -
V: TRBV5-1
J: TRBJ1-1

DNA: TGTGCCAGCAGCCAAGATTACCAGAGGGGGGAGACCCAGTACTTC
CDR3: CASSQDYQRGETQYF
D: -
size: -
V: TRBV14
J: TRBJ2-5

DNA: TGTGCCAGCAGCGTAGGAGGAACCTATGGCTACACCTTC
CDR3: CASSVGGTYGYTF
D: -
size: few
V: TRBV9
J: TRBJ1-2

DNA: TGTGCCAGTAGTATAGCGGGGGGGCGACAGGGCCAAATTCCCTACGAGCAGTACTTC
CDR3: CASSIAGGRQGQIPYEQYF
D: -
size: -
V: TRBV19
J: TRBJ2-7

DNA: TGTGCCAGCAGTCCGACACCCCGGGGGAGCACTGAAGCTTTCTTT
CDR3: CASSPTPRGSTEAFF
D: -
size: -
V: TRBV6-5
J: TRBJ1-1

DNA: TGTGCCAGCAGCGTAGCTACGACTAGCGGGAGTGGGTTCGCCGGGGAGCTGTTTTTT
CDR3: CASSVATTSGSGFAGELFF
D: TRBD2
size: -
V: TRBV9
J: TRBJ2-2

DNA: TGTGCCAGCAGCTTAATGATCGGGGGGCTTGCTGAAAAACTGTTTTTT
CDR3: CASSLMIGGLAEKLFF
D: -
size: once
V: TRBV13
J: TRBJ1-4

DNA: TGCGCCAGCAGCCAAGTGGATTCCGGGACAGGGGCGAACAATGAGCAGTTCTTC
CDR3: CASSQVDSGTGANNEQFF
D: TRBD1
size: -
V: TRBV4-1
J: TRBJ2-1

DNA: TGTGCCACCCTAGGGGGGAACACAGATACGCAGTATTTT
CDR3: CATLGGNTDTQYF
D: -
size: once
V: TRBV19
J: TRBJ2-3

DNA: TGTGCCAGCAGTTTAATGGGCACCATATATTTT
CDR3: CASSLMGTIYF
D: -
size: -
V: TRBV28
J: TRBJ1-3

DNA: TGTGCCAGCAGCCTCAGGATCCTCGGTGGAACTGGAAACACCATATATTTT
CDR3: CASSLRILGGTGNTIYF
D: -
size: -
V: TRBV7-2
J: TRBJ1-3

DNA: TGTGCCAGCAGTTCAACCGGGCCCTCTGGGGCCAACGTCCTGACTTTC
CDR3: CASSSTGPSGANVLTF
D: -
size: -
V: TRBV27
J: TRBJ2-6

DNA: TGTGCCAGCAGCTTGATCGCGGGAGGCTATGGAGATACGCAGTATTTT
CDR3: CASSLIAGGYGDTQYF
D: TRBD2
size: -
V: TRBV7-8
J: TRBJ2-3

DNA: TGTGCCAGCAGCTTCACAGGGGGCGCGGGCACCGGGGAGCTGTTTTTT
CDR3: CASSFTGGAGTGELFF
D: TRBD1
size: -
V: TRBV13
J: TRBJ2-2

DNA: TGCGCCAGCAGCTTGGGCTTTGTCAGGGGATACGAGCAGTACTTC
CDR3: CASSLGFVRGYEQYF
D: -
size: -
V: TRBV5-1
J: TRBJ2-7

DNA: TGTGCCAGCAGTTACGGCGGGAAGCAAGAGACCCAGTACTTC
CDR3: CASSYGGKQETQYF
D: -
size: -
V: TRBV6-5
J: TRBJ2-5

DNA: TGCGCCAGCAGCTTGAATTTTCTGAACACTGAAGCTTTCTTT
CDR3: CASSLNFLNTEAFF
D: -
size: -
V: TRBV5-1
J: TRBJ1-1

DNA: TGTGCCAGCAGCTTCACCAGTTACAGGGGGTTCGGGTCCTACGAGCAGTACTTC
CDR3: CASSFTSYRGFGSYEQYF
D: TRBD1
size: -
V: TRBV11-2
J: TRBJ2-7

DNA: TGTGCCTGGACTAGGGGGGGGTTTCCCTACGAGCAGTACTTC
CDR3: CAWTRGGFPYEQYF
D: -
size: -
V: TRBV30
J: TRBJ2-7

DNA: TGTGCCAGCAGCTTAGTGTCTTTGGGGAACGAGCAGTACTTC
CDR3: CASSLVSLGNEQYF
D: -
size: -
V: TRBV11-2
J: TRBJ2-7

DNA: TGTGCCAGCAGCCGGACTAGCGGCTCCTACGAGCAGTACTTC
CDR3: CASSRTSGSYEQYF
D: TRBD2
size: once
V: TRBV28
J: TRBJ2-7

DNA: TGTGCCAGCCAGTTGGGACTAGCGGTCAATGAGCAGTTCTTC
CDR3: CASQLGLAVNEQFF
D: TRBD2
size: -
V: TRBV2
J: TRBJ2-1

DNA: TGTGCCAGCAGTGAAAGGAGGACGGGTCACAATGAGCAGTTCTTC
CDR3: CASSERRTGHNEQFF
D: -
size: -
V: TRBV6-1
J: TRBJ2-1

DNA: TGCGCCAGCAGCTTGGGGACAGGGGGCCCTCTGAGCTCCTACAATGAGCAGTTCTTC
CDR3: CASSLGTGGPLSSYNEQFF
D: TRBD1
size: -
V: TRBV5-1
J: TRBJ2-1

DNA: TGTGCCAGCAGCCATCCCAGCGGGGGTACCTACAATGAGCAGTTCTTC
CDR3: CASSHPSGGTYNEQFF
D: TRBD2
size: -
V: TRBV4-2
J: TRBJ2-1

DNA: TGTGCCAGCAGTTTATCCACGGGGGCATGGGACATTCAGTACTTC
CDR3: CASSLSTGAWDIQYF
D: -
size: -
V: TRBV28
J: TRBJ2-4

DNA: TGCGCCAGCAGCTTTTCAACCGATACGCAGTATTTT
CDR3: CASSFSTDTQYF
D: -
size: -
V: TRBV5-1
J: TRBJ2-3

DNA: TGCGCCAGCAGCTTGGGCGGACAGGGGGCCGGGGAGCTGTTTTTT
CDR3: CASSLGGQGAGELFF
D: TRBD1
size: -
V: TRBV5-1
J: TRBJ2-2

DNA: TGCGCCAGCAGCTTGATAACGGACCAAGAGACCCAGTACTTC
CDR3: CASSLITDQETQYF
D: -
size: -
V: TRBV5-1
J: TRBJ2-5

DNA: TGTGCCAGCAGTTTACACTCTAGCGGGAGGACGGTGTTCTTC
CDR3: CASSLHSSGRTVFF
D: TRBD2
size: -
V: TRBV27
J: TRBJ2-1

DNA: TGTGCCAGCAGTTTTTCCCCCTACGAGCAGTACTTC
CDR3: CASSFSPYEQYF
D: -
size: -
V: TRBV2
J: TRBJ2-7

DNA: TGTGCCAGCAGCCGGGACAGGGGAGAGGCGGGCTATGGCTACACCTTC
CDR3: CASSRDRGEAGYGYTF
D: TRBD1
size: -
V: TRBV4-2
J: TRBJ1-2

DNA: TGTGCCAGCAGTGTAGGGAGTTACAGGCTTGAGACCCAGTACTTC
CDR3: CASSVGSYRLETQYF
D: -
size: -
V: TRBV6-1
J: TRBJ2-5

DNA: TGCGCCAGCAGCCAAGGACAGCCACTCTCCTACAATGAGCAGTTCTTC
CDR3: CASSQGQPLSYNEQFF
D: -
size: -
V: TRBV4-1
J: TRBJ2-1

DNA: TGTGCCAGCAGTTTACGAGGGCCCTACTACGAGCAGTACTTC
CDR3: CASSLRGPYYEQYF
D: -
size: -
V: TRBV28
J: TRBJ2-7

DNA: TGTGCCAGCAGCGAGCCCTACATTCAAGAGACCCAGTACTTC
CDR3: CASSEPYIQETQYF
D: -
size: -
V: TRBV4-2
J: TRBJ2-5

DNA: TGTGCCAGCAGCAGAGCCGCCGTAACTAATGAAAAACTGTTTTTT
CDR3: CASSRAAVTNEKLFF
D: -
size: -
V: TRBV7-2
J: TRBJ1-4